One and the same sample provided the 26 T cell receptor beta chains below, sequenced in a study of PD-L1 blockade in urothelial cancer. Here immunoSEQ multiplex PCR was the method, and the copy in TCRdb shows in-frame clones only, minus some. The table lists under 55,000 clones, around 84% of them singletons, with over 3% in the top ten. Time point here: pretreatment peripheral blood. The source material was PBMCs, sampled around atezolizumab (anti-PD-L1) treatment. The receptors were sampled from a man between 65 and 85 years old with urothelial cancer.

The chain carries TRBV5-4 and TRBJ1-3; 7 bases align to TRBD1. The CDR3 consists of 16 residues. Per the germline V gene, CDR1 is SGHNT and CDR2 is YYREEE (reference sequence). With 1 base clipped from V and 1 base from J, the junction kept 5 bases outside the gene matches. CDR3 nucleotide sequence: TGTGCCAGCAGCTTGACAGGGGAGTTGTCTGGAAACACCATATATTTT. Residues: CASSLTGELSGNTIYF.

The genes are TRBV28 and TRBJ2-1; tentatively, D is TRBD2 (6 bases). The V gene's germline CDR1 is MDHEN and CDR2 SYDVKM. This CDR3 is built from 13 residues. V shed 6 bases and J shed 0 bases, with 6 bases lying between them. The CDR3 protein is CASRTSSYNEQFF. The CDR3, as DNA: TGTGCCAGCAGGACTAGCTCCTACAATGAGCAGTTCTTC.

This clone has more than one count but fewer than ten. This rearrangement joins TRBV11-1 to TRBJ2-1, with 11 bases identical to TRBD2. CDR1 and CDR2 (germline): SGHAT, FQDESV (reference sequence). The CDR3 covers 15 residues. Trimming removed 5 bases from V and 5 bases from J; junction bases left unmatched: 5. The DNA of the CDR3 is TGTGCCAGCAGCCAGGTAGCGGGAGGGCACAATGAGCAGTTCTTC. The encoded protein is CASSQVAGGHNEQFF.

This rearrangement joins TRBV27 to TRBJ2-3; D might be TRBD1 (6 bases). CDR3 length equals 16 residues. V lost 3 bases and J 2 bases, leaving 15 bases between the germline ends. Germline V gene sequence: CDR1 MNHEY, CDR2 SMNVEV (reference sequence). CDR3 sequence: CASSLSPDRTTDTQYF. In DNA, the CDR3 is TGTGCCAGCAGTTTGAGCCCTGACAGGACCACAGATACGCAGTATTTT.

This clone was seen only a few times. The J gene is TRBJ1-4, the V gene TRBV2; TRBD1 aligns across 7 bases. Trimming took 2 bases from V and 7 from J; bases not matched to a gene: 7. Germline lookup yields CDR1 SNHLY and CDR2 FYNNEI. This CDR3 is 15 amino acids long. Here the CDR3 DNA reads TGTGCCAGCAGTGAAATTACAGGGGAAGTTGAAAAACTGTTTTTT. Translating it yields CASSEITGEVEKLFF.

This clone was detected a few times. The chain links TRBV5-1 to TRBJ1-1, with 9 bases lining up with TRBD1. The CDR3 is made up of 16 amino acids. Looked up from germline, CDR1 is SGHRS and CDR2 is YFSETQ. Trimming removed 1 base from V and 0 bases from J; junction bases left unmatched: 4. In nucleotides, the CDR3 is TGCGCCAGCAGCTTGAGGGGACAGGGTTTGAACACTGAAGCTTTCTTT. Protein product: CASSLRGQGLNTEAFF.

The chain uses TRBV7-8 and TRBJ2-7, with 10 bases lining up with TRBD2. In germline, CDR1 is SGHVS, CDR2 FQNEAQ. After removal of 8 bases from V and 1 base from J, the junction contained 5 bases not matched to a gene. The CDR3 consists of 14 residues. The CDR3 nucleotides read TGTGCCAGCGGCGGACTAGCGGCATCCTACGAGCAGTACTTC. It encodes CASGGLAASYEQYF.

This chain joins TRBV30 and TRBJ1-3; 7 nucleotides match TRBD1. From germline, CDR1 is GTSNPN and CDR2 SVGIG (reference sequence). CDR3 length: 14 amino acids. J was trimmed by 2 bases and V by 5 bases; bases with no gene match: 6. For the CDR3, the DNA is TGTGCCTGGGCCTCCGGGACAGCTGGAAACACCATATATTTT. Encoded protein: CAWASGTAGNTIYF.

This chain connects TRBV5-4 to TRBJ2-1; 8 nucleotides align to TRBD1. The CDR3 sequence is 16 residues long. V was clipped by 0 bases and J by 3 bases; unmatched bases: 5. Germline V lookup: CDR1 SGHNT, CDR2 YYREEE (reference sequence). CDR3 in DNA: TGTGCCAGCAGCTTGGTTGCCGGGACAGGCTACAATGAGCAGTTCTTC. The encoded protein is CASSLVAGTGYNEQFF. The full variable domain, rest sourced from reference TRBV5-4 and TRBJ2-1, is ETGVTQSPTHLIKTRGQQVTLRCSSQSGHNTVSWYQQALGQGPQFIFQYYREEENGRGNFPPRFSGLQFPNYSSELNVNALELDDSALYLCASSLVAGTGYNEQFFGPGTRLTVL.

This clone was seen only once. V is TRBV7-8 and J is TRBJ2-2; 9 bases are a match to TRBD1. The CDR3 is 15 amino acids. Germline V gene sequence: CDR1 SGHVS, CDR2 FQNEAQ. Losses at the gene ends were 1 base for V and 6 bases for J; bases not matched to a gene: 3. The CDR3 here is CASSLGDRVSGELFF. Here the CDR3 DNA reads TGTGCCAGCAGCTTAGGGGACAGGGTCTCCGGGGAGCTGTTTTTT.

The rearrangement uses TRBV27 and TRBJ1-2; no definite D call. This CDR3 contains 16 residues. Trimming cost V 5 bases and J 1 base, with 17 bases left between them. In germline, CDR1 is MNHEY, CDR2 SMNVEV (reference sequence). The CDR3 nucleotides read TGTGCCAGCAGTATCCGGGTTACGGCGGGTAACTATGGCTACACCTTC. Its translation is CASSIRVTAGNYGYTF.

V gene TRBV7-3 combines with J gene TRBJ2-3, with 9 bases that match TRBD2. V dropped 3 bases and J dropped 2; count of bases not matched to a gene: 6. CDR1 and CDR2 from the germline V gene are SGHTA and FQGTGA. The CDR3 sequence is 16 residues long. The CDR3: CASSFRGGANTDTQYF. The DNA for the CDR3 is TGTGCCAGCAGCTTCCGCGGGGGGGCAAACACAGATACGCAGTATTTT.

The chain employs TRBV5-1 and TRBJ2-7; 9 bases map to TRBD2. V lost 1 base to trimming and J lost 7 bases; unmatched junction nucleotides: 6. This CDR3 comprises 14 residues. CDR1 and CDR2 (germline): SGHRS, YFSETQ. CDR3 bases: TGCGCCAGCAGCTTGATAGCGGGGGAAGGGGAGCAGTACTTC. Its protein is CASSLIAGEGEQYF.

J is TRBJ1-5 and V is TRBV7-3; 7 bases align to TRBD1. Germline CDR1 SGHTA, CDR2 FQGTGA. Trimming removed 3 bases from V and 4 bases from J; junction bases left unmatched: 0. CDR3 length: 13 amino acids. For the CDR3, the DNA is TGTGCCAGCAGCTTGGGACAGAATCAGCCCCAGCATTTT. Translated, it gives CASSLGQNQPQHF.

This clone was seen only once. This chain connects TRBV11-2 to TRBJ1-2; the match to TRBD1 covers 9 bases. V was clipped by 1 base and J by 2 bases; unmatched bases: 2. Germline V gene sequence: CDR1 SGHAT, CDR2 FQNNGV. The CDR3 extends over 15 amino acids. This CDR3 reads CASSLGGTGNYGYTF. In DNA form, the CDR3 reads TGTGCCAGCAGCTTAGGTGGGACAGGGAACTATGGCTACACCTTC.

The sample holds a few counts of this clone. The chain links TRBV6-6 to TRBJ1-2; 11 bases fit TRBD1. Losses at the gene ends were 6 bases for V and 1 base for J; bases not matched to a gene: 4. CDR3 length equals 15 residues. Germline CDR1 and CDR2: MNHNY and SVGAGI (reference sequence). The DNA for the CDR3 is TGTGCCAGCAGGGTGGACAGGGGGCTTAACTATGGCTACACCTTC. The encoded protein is CASRVDRGLNYGYTF.

The chain uses TRBV11-3 and TRBJ2-5; tentative D call: TRBD2 (5 bases). CDR1 and CDR2 (germline): SGHNT, YENEEA. V was cut by 5 bases and J by 4 bases, with 14 bases left in between. CDR3 length: 14 residues. The CDR3, as DNA: TGTGCCAGCAGCAACCGGGATCTGGGAGAGACCCAGTACTTC. Its translation is CASSNRDLGETQYF.

V gene TRBV10-1 combines with J gene TRBJ1-1; TRBD1 is a possible D gene (5 bases). The CDR3 spans 16 residues. In germline, CDR1 is WNHNN, CDR2 SYGVQD (reference sequence). V was clipped by 8 bases and J by 0 bases, with 19 bases between them. CDR3 sequence: CASYPTKPGMNTEAFF. The CDR3 coding sequence is TGCGCCAGCTACCCCACAAAACCAGGGATGAACACTGAAGCTTTCTTT.

This clone turned up a few times. This specimen includes other DNA sequences encoding the same CDR3. V and J are TRBV7-2 and TRBJ1-1; D not certain. The CDR3 runs 13 residues. Germline values: CDR1 SGHTA, CDR2 FQGNSA. Between the trimmed V and J ends, which lost 5 bases and 0 bases, there was a span of 7 bases. CDR3 residues: CASSLQMNTEAFF. CDR3 nucleotide sequence: TGTGCCAGCAGCCTGCAGATGAACACTGAAGCTTTCTTT. The whole variable domain, filled in from reference TRBV7-2 and TRBJ1-1, reads GAGVSQSPSNKVTEKGKDVELRCDPISGHTALYWYRQSLGQGLEFLIYFQGNSAPDKSGLPSDRFSAERTGGSVSTLTIQRTQQEDSAVYLCASSLQMNTEAFFGQGTRLTVV.

The chain uses TRBV7-8 and TRBJ2-1, with 9 bases fitting TRBD2. The J segment lost 6 bases and the V segment lost 1 base, leaving 4 bases of the junction unmatched. This CDR3 has 15 residues. Germline-derived CDR1 and CDR2 are SGHVS and FQNEAQ. CDR3: CASSLVGGGGNEQFF. CDR3 in DNA: TGTGCCAGCAGCTTAGTAGGCGGGGGGGGCAATGAGCAGTTCTTC.

The chain has TRBV5-1 and TRBJ2-3; D gene unclear. The CDR3 has 13 residues. Germline V gene sequence: CDR1 SGHRS, CDR2 YFSETQ. V gave up 0 bases and J gave up 4 bases, with 6 bases separating them. The CDR3 region is CASSLDSSDTQYF. CDR3 coding DNA: TGCGCCAGCAGCTTGGACAGCTCAGATACGCAGTATTTT.

This clone occurred a few times. V and J are TRBV19 and TRBJ2-7; D unclear. CDR1 is LNHDA, CDR2 SQIVND, per germline (reference sequence). V was trimmed by 7 bases and J by 4 bases, leaving 11 bases between them. CDR3 size: 12 residues. The DNA for the CDR3 is TGTGCCAGTAAAACAGACGGATACGAGCAGTACTTC. Residues: CASKTDGYEQYF. Variable domain in full (rest from reference TRBV19 and TRBJ2-7): DGGITQSPKYLFRKEGQNVTLSCEQNLNHDAMYWYRQDPGQGLRLIYYSQIVNDFQKGDIAEGYSVSREKKESFPLTVTSAQKNPTAFYLCASKTDGYEQYFGPGTRLTVT.

The rearrangement uses TRBV30 and TRBJ2-2; 9 bases line up with TRBD1. Germline loops: CDR1 GTSNPN, CDR2 SVGIG (reference sequence). This CDR3 region has 17 residues. The junction had 13 bases not matched to a gene; V was cut back by 3 bases and J by 5 bases. CDR3 nucleotide sequence: TGTGCCTGGAGCCGGGGACAGGGAAGTTCAAGGACCGGGGAGCTGTTTTTT. This translates into CAWSRGQGSSRTGELFF.

The chain links TRBV19 to TRBJ1-1; 7 bases map to TRBD1. V was pared by 6 bases and J by 0 bases, with 4 bases of the junction left unmatched. Germline V gives CDR1 LNHDA, CDR2 SQIVND (reference sequence). CDR3 length: 14 residues. The DNA of the CDR3 is TGTGCCAGTAGGACGGGACAGCTGAACACTGAAGCTTTCTTT. Residues: CASRTGQLNTEAFF.

The chain joins TRBV18 to TRBJ2-7, with D possibly matching TRBD1 (5 bases). Trimming pared 2 bases from V and 2 bases from J, leaving 7 bases between. The CDR3 has 13 residues. Germline V gene lookup returns CDR1 KGHSH and CDR2 LQKENI. The chain's CDR3 is CASSPTGTYEQYF. The DNA for the CDR3 is TGTGCCAGCTCACCAACAGGTACCTACGAGCAGTACTTC.

The chain uses TRBV6-5 and TRBJ1-2; possibly TRBD1 for D (5 bases). Germline V gene data show CDR1 as MNHEY and CDR2 as SVGAGI. The CDR3 length is 12 residues. Trimming took off 8 bases at V and 1 base at J, with 8 bases between the two ends. The DNA of the CDR3 is TGTGCCAGCCGCGGGGGTAACTATGGCTACACCTTC. Translation gives CASRGGNYGYTF.